Listed below are T cell receptor beta chains from one sample, sequenced in a study of blood T cell repertoires in COVID-19. TCRdb's copy holds only in-frame clones and misses some; the assay was immunoSEQ multiplex PCR. The data contain around 270,000 clones, 84% of them seen just once; the ten biggest clones take up 1.5%. Sequenced input: peripheral blood. These receptors were taken from a middle-aged woman who had recovered from COVID-19. The CDR3 runs from the conserved cysteine through the conserved F or W.

j_call,v_call,cdr3_aa
TRBJ1-3,TRBV5-8,CASSPGLAKDTIYF
TRBJ1-4,TRBV3-1/TRBV3-2,CASSQDPGSRGKLFF
TRBJ2-1,TRBV6-6,CASSYHTQNEQFF
TRBJ1-1,TRBV7-2,CASSPDRFYEAFF
TRBJ1-1,TRBV6-5,CASSTPRREAFF
TRBJ2-6,TRBV7-9,CAAGGTSGPSSGANVLTF
TRBJ1-1,TRBV18,CASSPGARQTEAFF
TRBJ2-5,TRBV9,CASSLGGLQETQYF
TRBJ1-5,TRBV28,CASSFSRAGRKPYQPQHF
TRBJ1-1,TRBV14,CASSPTASFGREAFF
TRBJ1-3,TRBV30,CAWSPSGGAGNTIYF
TRBJ2-7,TRBV28,CASSRGTSGGASYEQYF
TRBJ1-6,TRBV3-1/TRBV3-2,CASSQSAGGSSYNSPLHF
TRBJ1-2,TRBV5-1,CASSFKATVAYGYTF
TRBJ1-2,TRBV28,CASSSGVRRGYTF
TRBJ1-2,TRBV7-8,CASTELPAYGYTF
TRBJ2-1,TRBV9,CASSRGTSGILQPYNEQFF
TRBJ2-5,TRBV5-1,CASSLGPTRYQETQYF
TRBJ1-5,TRBV28,CASSLVRLSNQPQHF
TRBJ1-5,TRBV3-1/TRBV3-2,CASSQQQGQPQHF
TRBJ2-2,TRBV28,CASRTGQVDTGELFF
TRBJ1-1,TRBV11-3,CASSLDRGLTEAFF
TRBJ1-2,TRBV9,CASSIGQGGLNYGYTF
TRBJ2-3,TRBV19,CASIGASTDTQYF
TRBJ2-1,TRBV2,CASRYSREQFF
TRBJ1-3,TRBV4-1,CASSQVGGNSGNTIYF
TRBJ2-5,TRBV15,CATSSPGVETQYF
TRBJ2-3,TRBV7-2,CASSFLGGGQDTQYF
TRBJ1-4,TRBV18,CASSPRQGGEKLFF
TRBJ2-3,TRBV11-2,CASSLGFAVPAQYF
TRBJ2-1,TRBV2,CASSDGTGVSNEQFF
TRBJ1-4,TRBV19,CASSTGGTNEKLFF
TRBJ2-5,TRBV24-1,CATSDARVGQETQYF
TRBJ2-7,TRBV28,CASSAGSASPYEQYF
TRBJ2-5,TRBV6-5,CATTSGARRETQYF